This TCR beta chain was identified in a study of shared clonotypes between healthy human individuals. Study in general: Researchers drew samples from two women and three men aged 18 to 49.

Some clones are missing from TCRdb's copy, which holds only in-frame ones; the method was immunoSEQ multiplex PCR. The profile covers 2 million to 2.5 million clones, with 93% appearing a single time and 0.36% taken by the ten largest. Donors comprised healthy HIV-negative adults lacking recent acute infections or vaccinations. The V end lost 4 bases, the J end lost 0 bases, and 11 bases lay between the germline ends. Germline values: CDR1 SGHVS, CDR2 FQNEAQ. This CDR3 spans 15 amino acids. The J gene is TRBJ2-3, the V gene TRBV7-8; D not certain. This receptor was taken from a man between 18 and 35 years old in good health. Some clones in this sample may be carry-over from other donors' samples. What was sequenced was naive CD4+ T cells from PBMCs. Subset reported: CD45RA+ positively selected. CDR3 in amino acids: CASSSDGSSTDTQYF. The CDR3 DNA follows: TGTGCCAGCAGCTCCGACGGCTCCAGCACAGATACGCAGTATTTT.